This TCR beta chain stems from a study of T cells in Graves' hyperthyroidism and ophthalmopathy. The CDR3 is 14 amino acids. V shed 7 bases and J 9 bases; nucleotides not matched to a gene: 8. This clonotype was picked up many times. Amplification of TCR beta CDR3 regions used RNA as the template. Using the HTBI primer set, a first-round RT-PCR was run on the TCR CDR3. MiXCR, run by TCRdb on the multiplex PCR reads, gives a single entry per CDR3 protein. The sample lists a few hundred thousand distinct CDR3 sequences, 15% to 18% occurring once. Diagnostic decisions used clinical symptoms, serum thyroxine and TRAb, thyroid ultrasound and orbital computed tomography. PBMCs came from around 9.7 ml fresh peripheral blood.

The V gene is TRBV12-3 or TRBV12-4, the J gene TRBJ2-1; 11 bases fit TRBD2. The TCR comes from a woman aged 25-40 years with Graves' hyperthyroidism. Sequences were obtained from blood. CDR3 sequence: CASIGELAGVEQFF. The CDR3 coding sequence is TGTGCCAGCATTGGTGAACTAGCGGGAGTTGAGCAGTTCTTC.